The 10 T cell receptor beta chains below come from one sample, sequenced in a study of radiation and T cells in renal cell carcinoma. Time point of the sample: baseline pretreatment blood. Noted treatment: 15 Gy SBRT to primary tumor, nephrectomy 4 weeks later. Some clones are missing from TCRdb's copy, which holds only in-frame ones; the method was immunoSEQ multiplex PCR. The data contain tens of thousands of clones, 82% of them singletons. This material consisted of blood, taken from a patient whose treatment included radiotherapy and nephrectomy. The receptors come from a man in his 60s with renal cell carcinoma.

The chain joins TRBV7-8 to TRBJ1-1; TRBD1 is a possible D gene (5 bases). The V gene's germline CDR1 is SGHVS and CDR2 FQNEAQ. The V and J ends lost 4 bases and 4 bases respectively, with 10 bases between them. The CDR3 totals 13 residues. The CDR3 DNA is TGTGCCAGCAGCTGTACAAGGGGCACTGAAGCTTTCTTT. It codes for CASSCTRGTEAFF.

This rearrangement joins TRBV5-1 to TRBJ1-6; no definite D call. The CDR3 has 16 residues. The ends were cut back, 0 bases at V and 6 bases at J, with 13 bases in the middle. In germline, CDR1 is SGHRS, CDR2 YFSETQ. CDR3 residues: CASSLDFRRTNSPLHF. In DNA form, the CDR3 reads TGCGCCAGCAGCTTGGATTTTAGACGGACTAATTCACCCCTCCACTTT.

The chain has TRBV7-2 and TRBJ2-3, with D possibly TRBD2 on 7 matching bases. Trimming shortened V by 3 bases and J by 0 bases, and 16 bases separated the two germline ends. Looked up from germline, CDR1 is SGHTA and CDR2 is FQGNSA. The CDR3 consists of 17 residues. CDR3 sequence reads: CASSFRPGGGSTDTQYF. CDR3 bases: TGTGCCAGCAGCTTTCGACCGGGGGGCGGAAGCACAGATACGCAGTATTTT.

The rearrangement uses TRBV11-2 and TRBJ1-4; D is undetermined. Trimming removed 6 bases from V and 4 bases from J, with 15 bases in between. CDR3 length equals 15 residues. The germline CDR1 and CDR2 sequences are SGHAT and FQNNGV. The CDR3 loop is CASSRPGSFNEKLFF. CDR3 nucleotide sequence: TGTGCCAGCAGTCGCCCGGGGAGCTTTAATGAAAAACTGTTTTTT.

This clone was picked up one time. The chain has TRBV6-1 and TRBJ2-7; a weak D match, TRBD1 (6 bases). CDR3 size: 14 residues. CDR1 is MNHNS, CDR2 SASEGT, per germline. Trimming cost V 2 bases and J 5 bases, with 13 bases left between them. CDR3 DNA: TGTGCCAGCAGTGAAACAGGGTTCAGGAACGAGCAGTACTTC. It yields the protein CASSETGFRNEQYF.

This chain links TRBV29-1 with TRBJ1-1, with D possibly being TRBD1 (5 bases). Germline lookup yields CDR1 SQVTM and CDR2 ANQGSEA. This CDR3 has 14 residues. Trimming removed 4 bases at V and 0 bases at J, with 12 bases between. The CDR3 DNA is TGCAGCGTTGTGGGGGGAATCATGAACACTGAAGCTTTCTTT. This sequence encodes CSVVGGIMNTEAFF. Combining the CDR3 with reference TRBV29-1 and TRBJ1-1 gives the whole variable domain SAVISQKPSRDICQRGTSLTIQCQVDSQVTMMFWYRQQPGQSLTLIATANQGSEATYESGFVIDKFPISRPNLTFSTLTVSNMSPEDSSIYLCSVVGGIMNTEAFFGQGTRLTVV.

This rearrangement joins TRBV5-8 to TRBJ2-1, with 10 positions matching TRBD2. The CDR3 sequence is 16 residues long. In germline, CDR1 is SGHTS, CDR2 YDEGEE. Trimming took 2 bases from V and 8 from J; bases not matched to a gene: 10. The CDR3 coding sequence is TGTGCCAGCAGCTTCCGGTTGGGACTAGCGTTGGATGAGCAGTTCTTC. Translation gives CASSFRLGLALDEQFF.

The chain couples TRBV7-7 to TRBJ2-2; 8 bases are a match to TRBD2. The length of the CDR3 is 15 residues. Germline CDR1 SSHAT, CDR2 FNYEAQ (reference sequence). After removal of 5 bases from V and 6 bases from J, the junction contained 8 bases not matched to a gene. The CDR3 loop reads CASSHSGGGAGELFF. In DNA, the CDR3 is TGTGCCAGCAGCCACAGCGGGGGAGGAGCCGGGGAGCTGTTTTTT.

The chain combines TRBV9 with TRBJ2-1; D is ambiguous. CDR1 and CDR2 (germline): SGDLS, YYNGEE. V was clipped by 0 bases and J by 0 bases, with 7 bases between them. The CDR3 runs 15 residues. CDR3 nucleotide sequence: TGTGCCAGCAGCGTAGGGCTTAGCTCCTACAATGAGCAGTTCTTC. This translates into CASSVGLSSYNEQFF.

CDR3 protein: CASSFDRAVTEQYF. CDR3 DNA sequence: TGTGCCAGCAGCTTCGACAGGGCAGTAACCGAGCAGTACTTC. The chain joins TRBV5-4 to TRBJ2-7; 7 nucleotides align to TRBD1. CDR3 size: 14 residues. Germline V lookup: CDR1 SGHNT, CDR2 YYREEE (reference sequence). Trimming at V came to 2 bases and at J to 6 bases, leaving 8 bases not matched to a gene. Filled out from reference TRBV5-4 and TRBJ2-7, the complete variable domain reads ETGVTQSPTHLIKTRGQQVTLRCSSQSGHNTVSWYQQALGQGPQFIFQYYREEENGRGNFPPRFSGLQFPNYSSELNVNALELDDSALYLCASSFDRAVTEQYFGPGTRLTVT.